The source of this T cell receptor (beta chain) is a study of T cells in Graves' hyperthyroidism and ophthalmopathy. The wider study: Peripheral blood was secured at the point of initial diagnosis, before any treatment.

Study-level findings and limits: For ophthalmopathy, model prediction preceded onset by a median 6.5 months.

The V and J ends lost 5 bases and 2 bases respectively, with 12 bases between them. The CDR3 extends over 15 amino acids. Germline V gene lookup returns CDR1 LNHDA and CDR2 SQIVND (reference sequence). Patients counted as stable if ophthalmopathy did not develop within 18 months. PBMCs were collected from a 10 ml volume of fresh peripheral blood. Comments on this clonotype: Its antigen is still unknown.

RNA transcripts were the template for amplifying TCR beta CDR3 regions. In the first-round RT-PCR of the TCR CDR3, the HTBI primer set was used. TCRdb ran MiXCR on the multiplex PCR reads and lists one entry per CDR3 protein. The profile shows roughly 400,000 distinct CDR3 sequences, roughly 25% of them singletons. This TCR was recovered from a man between 50 and 59 years old with Graves' hyperthyroidism. Sequencing was carried out using blood. The chain carries TRBV19 and TRBJ1-4; D possibly corresponds to TRBD1 (5 bases). The CDR3 loop is CASSEGTATNEKLFF. Written as DNA, the CDR3 is TGTGCCAGTAGTGAGGGGACCGCCACTAATGAAAAACTGTTTTTT.